This T cell receptor beta chain was retrieved from a study of blood T cell repertoires in COVID-19. As processed by the authors: For nucleated cells, counts were estimated from reference gene primer amplification. Profiled with immunoSEQ multiplex PCR; TCRdb holds only in-frame clones, not every one. That table gives V, J and clone size, and the DNA gave D and trimming. The sample shows tens of thousands of clones, approximately 87% of them seen only once. The CDR3 is made up of 16 amino acids. Germline V gives CDR1 LGHNA, CDR2 YNFKEQ. Trimming at V came to 0 bases and at J to 9 bases, leaving 11 bases not matched to a gene.

This clonotype was obtained from a human donor in a cohort sampled during active COVID-19. The specimen was peripheral blood. This chain joins TRBV4-2 and TRBJ1-5, with 7 bases fitting TRBD1. CDR3 region: CASSQDRTGYLRPQHF. The CDR3 DNA is TGTGCCAGCAGCCAAGATCGGACAGGTTATTTGCGGCCCCAGCATTTT.